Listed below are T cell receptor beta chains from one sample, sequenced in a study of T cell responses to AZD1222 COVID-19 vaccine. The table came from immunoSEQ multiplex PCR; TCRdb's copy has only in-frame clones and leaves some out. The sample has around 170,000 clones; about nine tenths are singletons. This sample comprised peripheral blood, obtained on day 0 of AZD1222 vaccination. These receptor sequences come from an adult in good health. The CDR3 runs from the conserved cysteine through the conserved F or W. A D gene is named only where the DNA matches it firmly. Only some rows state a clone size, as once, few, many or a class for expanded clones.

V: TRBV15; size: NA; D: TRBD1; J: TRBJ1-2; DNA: TGTGCCACCAGCAGAGATGGGACAGGGGGCTATGGCTACACCTTC; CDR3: CATSRDGTGGYGYTF
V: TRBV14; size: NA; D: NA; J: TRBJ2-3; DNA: TGTGCCAGCAGCCAAGATCGGGACACAGATACGCAGTATTTT; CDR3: CASSQDRDTDTQYF
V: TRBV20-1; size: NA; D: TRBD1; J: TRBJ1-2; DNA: TGCAGTGCTAGTGCTTCGGGACAGGGGGCCCTCGTAGGTAACTATGGCTACACCTTC; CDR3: CSASASGQGALVGNYGYTF
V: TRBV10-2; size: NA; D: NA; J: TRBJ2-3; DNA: TGCGCCAGCAACGGGGGTAGGACAGATACGCAGTATTTT; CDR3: CASNGGRTDTQYF
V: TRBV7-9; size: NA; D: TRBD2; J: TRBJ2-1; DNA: TGTGCCAGCAGCTATGGGACTAGCGGGAGGGAGGGTGAGCAGTTCTTC; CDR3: CASSYGTSGREGEQFF
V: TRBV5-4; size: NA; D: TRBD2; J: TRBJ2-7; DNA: TGTGCCAGCAGCTGGACCCCAGGGACTAGCGGGTCCTCCTACGAGCAGTACTTC; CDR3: CASSWTPGTSGSSYEQYF
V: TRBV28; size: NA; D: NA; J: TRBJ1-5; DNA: TGTGCCAGCAGTTTGAGGGGGGAGCGAAGCAATCAGCCCCAGCATTTT; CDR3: CASSLRGERSNQPQHF
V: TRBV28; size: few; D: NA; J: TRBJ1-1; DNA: TGTGCCAGCAGTTTCCGGGCCACTGAAGCTTTCTTT; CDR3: CASSFRATEAFF
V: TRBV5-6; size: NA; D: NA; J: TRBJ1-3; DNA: TGTGCCAGCAGCTTGGGGGCTGGAAACACCATATATTTT; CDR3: CASSLGAGNTIYF
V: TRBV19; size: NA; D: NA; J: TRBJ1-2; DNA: TGTGCCAGTAGTATCACAGGGAACTATGGCTACACCTTC; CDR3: CASSITGNYGYTF
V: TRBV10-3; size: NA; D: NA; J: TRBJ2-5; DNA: TGTGCCATCATGGGGGACAACCGGCGGGAGACCCAGTACTTC; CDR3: CAIMGDNRRETQYF
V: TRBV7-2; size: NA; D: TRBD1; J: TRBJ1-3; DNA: TGTGCCAGCAGCTTTTGGGACAGATCTGGAAACACCATATATTTT; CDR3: CASSFWDRSGNTIYF
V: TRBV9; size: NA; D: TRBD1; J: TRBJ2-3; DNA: TGTGCCAGCAGCCTGGGGCAGGGGGCCAGTACAGATACGCAGTATTTT; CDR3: CASSLGQGASTDTQYF
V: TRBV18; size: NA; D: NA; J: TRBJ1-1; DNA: TGTGCCAGCTCACCACTTTCAGCCCTTGAAGCTTTCTTT; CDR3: CASSPLSALEAFF
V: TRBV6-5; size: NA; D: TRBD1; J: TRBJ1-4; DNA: TGTGCCAGCAGTCGACAGGGGTTTAATGAAAAACTGTTTTTT; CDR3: CASSRQGFNEKLFF
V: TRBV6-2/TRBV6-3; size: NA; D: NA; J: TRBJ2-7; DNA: TGTGCCAGCAGTTACGGGTCTACGCCGTACTTC; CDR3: CASSYGSTPYF
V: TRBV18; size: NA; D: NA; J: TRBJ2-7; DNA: TGTGCCAGCTCAACAAACAGGGACGAGCAGTACTTC; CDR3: CASSTNRDEQYF
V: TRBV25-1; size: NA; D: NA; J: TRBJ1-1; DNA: TGTGCCAGCAGTGTCCAGTTCGACACTGAAGCTTTCTTT; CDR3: CASSVQFDTEAFF
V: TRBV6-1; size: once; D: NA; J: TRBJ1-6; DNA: TGTGCCAGCAGTGGCCCCTCGGGGGCGCTGAATTCACCCCTCCACTTT; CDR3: CASSGPSGALNSPLHF
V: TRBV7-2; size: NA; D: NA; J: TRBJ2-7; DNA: TGTGCCAGCAGCTTAGTCCCCGGGCTTGCCTACGAGCAGTACTTC; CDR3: CASSLVPGLAYEQYF
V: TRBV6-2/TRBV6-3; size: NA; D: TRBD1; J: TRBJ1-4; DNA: TGTGCCAGCAGTTACAGTAGGGGGCCTAATGAAAAACTGTTTTTT; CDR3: CASSYSRGPNEKLFF
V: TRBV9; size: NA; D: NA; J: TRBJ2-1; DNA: TGTGCCAGCAGCCCTTCTCCTGGCGTATTCTCCTACAATGAGCAGTTCTTC; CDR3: CASSPSPGVFSYNEQFF
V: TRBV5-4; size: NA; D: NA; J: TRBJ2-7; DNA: TGTGCCAGCAGCTTGGCCGGCAGCTACGAGCAGTACTTC; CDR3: CASSLAGSYEQYF
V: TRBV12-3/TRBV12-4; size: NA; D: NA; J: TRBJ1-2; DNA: TGTGCCAGCAGTCTACATGGCTACACCTTC; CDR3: CASSLHGYTF
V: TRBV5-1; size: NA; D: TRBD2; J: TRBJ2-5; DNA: TGCGCCAGCAGGCGGGGGGACCAAGAGACCCAGTACTTC; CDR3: CASRRGDQETQYF
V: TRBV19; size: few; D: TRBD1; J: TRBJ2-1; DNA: TGTGCCAGTACCCGGACAGGGTGGTATGAGCAGTTCTTC; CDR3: CASTRTGWYEQFF
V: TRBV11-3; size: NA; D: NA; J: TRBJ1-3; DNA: TGTGCCAGCAGCTTACGGCGGGGAAACACCATATATTTT; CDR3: CASSLRRGNTIYF
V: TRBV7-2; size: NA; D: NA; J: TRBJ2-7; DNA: TGTGCCAGCAGCTTCAAACAGTCCTACGAGCAGTACTTC; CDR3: CASSFKQSYEQYF
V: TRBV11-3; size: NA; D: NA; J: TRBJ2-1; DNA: TGTGCCAGCAGCATCTGGGGGGATGAGCAGTTCTTC; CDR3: CASSIWGDEQFF
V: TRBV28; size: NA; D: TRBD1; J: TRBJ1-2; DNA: TGTGCCAGCGGAGCAGGGGGCGCCTCTTTCTTTTATGGCTACACCTTC; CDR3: CASGAGGASFFYGYTF
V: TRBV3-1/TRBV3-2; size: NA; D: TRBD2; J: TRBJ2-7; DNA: TGTGCCCGCGGACGAGGGGTCGCGGGGGGGGCCTTCTACGAGCAGTACTTC; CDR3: CARGRGVAGGAFYEQYF
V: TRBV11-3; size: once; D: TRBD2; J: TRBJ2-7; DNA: TGTGCCAGCAGCTTGGCTGGCGGGGGGTCCTACGAGCAGTACTTC; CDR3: CASSLAGGGSYEQYF
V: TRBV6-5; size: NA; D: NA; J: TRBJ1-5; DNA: TGTGCCAGCAGTTACTCAGGGGGGCGGATGCAGCCCCAGCATTTT; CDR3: CASSYSGGRMQPQHF
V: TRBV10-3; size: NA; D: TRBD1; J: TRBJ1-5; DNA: TGTGCCATCAGGGGGACAGGGAGGGGGAATCAGCCCCAGCATTTT; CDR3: CAIRGTGRGNQPQHF
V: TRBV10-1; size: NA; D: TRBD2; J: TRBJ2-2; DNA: TGCGCCAGCAGTCGGGTCCCGGGACCAGCGGGAGTGTTCGGGGAGCTGTTTTTT; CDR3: CASSRVPGPAGVFGELFF
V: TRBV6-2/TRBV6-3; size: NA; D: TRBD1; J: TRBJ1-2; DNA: TGTGCCAGCAGTTACTCTAAGGGGGCCCGGAGTGTTAGCTACACCTTC; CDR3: CASSYSKGARSVSYTF
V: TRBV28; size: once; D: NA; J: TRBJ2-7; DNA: TGTGCCAGCAGTTCAACTAGCATCGCCTACGAGCAGTACTTC; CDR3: CASSSTSIAYEQYF
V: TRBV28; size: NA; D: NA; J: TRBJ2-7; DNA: TGTGCCACAGAAAGGACAGCCGCCTACGAGCAGTACTTC; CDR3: CATERTAAYEQYF
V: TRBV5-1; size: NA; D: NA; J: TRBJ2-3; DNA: TGCGCCAGCAGCTTGGAGAGCACAGATACGCAGTATTTT; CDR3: CASSLESTDTQYF
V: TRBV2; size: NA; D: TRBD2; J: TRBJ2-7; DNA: TGTGCCAGCAGTGAAACTTGGGGGGGCGAGCAGTACTTC; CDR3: CASSETWGGEQYF
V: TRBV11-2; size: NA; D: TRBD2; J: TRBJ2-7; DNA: TGTGCCAGCACCTTGCGGGGGGAAGGAAGCAGCGAGCAGTACTTC; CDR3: CASTLRGEGSSEQYF
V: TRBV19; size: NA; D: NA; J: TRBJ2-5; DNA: TGTGCCAGTAGTATTCCTGAAGAGACCCAGTACTTC; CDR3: CASSIPEETQYF
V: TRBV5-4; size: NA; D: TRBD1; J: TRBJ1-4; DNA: TGTGCCAGCAGCTTCACCGCAGGGGGCATCGGGACTAATGAAAAACTGTTTTTT; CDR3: CASSFTAGGIGTNEKLFF
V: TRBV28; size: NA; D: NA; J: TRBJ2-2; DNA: TGTGCCAGCAGCCTTCTTTGGGGGAACACCGGGGAGCTGTTTTTT; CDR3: CASSLLWGNTGELFF
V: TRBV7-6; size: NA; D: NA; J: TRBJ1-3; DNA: TGTGCCAGCAGCTTAGGGGCTGGCGGGGTGGGAGAAAACACCATATATTTT; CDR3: CASSLGAGGVGENTIYF
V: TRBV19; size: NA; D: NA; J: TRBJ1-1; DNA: TGTGCCAGTAGTATTTCCGGGGGGCCTAGGGCTTTCTTT; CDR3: CASSISGGPRAFF
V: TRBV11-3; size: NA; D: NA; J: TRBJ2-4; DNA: TGTGCCAGCAGCTTAGCCCCCCAGGACATTCAGTACTTC; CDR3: CASSLAPQDIQYF
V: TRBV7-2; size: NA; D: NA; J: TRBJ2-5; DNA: TGTGCCAGCAGCCGGGAAATAGCGGAGACCCAGTACTTC; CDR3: CASSREIAETQYF
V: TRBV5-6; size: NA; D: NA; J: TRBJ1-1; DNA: TGTGCCAGCAGCTTCAGCACTGAAGCTTTCTTT; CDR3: CASSFSTEAFF
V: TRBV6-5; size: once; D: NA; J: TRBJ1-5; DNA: TGTGCCAGCAGTTTAGGACCGCTCAATCAGCCCCAGCATTTT; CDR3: CASSLGPLNQPQHF
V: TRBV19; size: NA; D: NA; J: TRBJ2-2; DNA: TGTGCCAGTAGTATTGTTTTGGCTAACGGTGGGGAGCTGTTTTTT; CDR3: CASSIVLANGGELFF
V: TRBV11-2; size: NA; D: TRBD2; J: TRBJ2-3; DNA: TGTGCCAGCAGCCCCGACCGCCGGACTAGCGGCCATACGCAGTATTTT; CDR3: CASSPDRRTSGHTQYF
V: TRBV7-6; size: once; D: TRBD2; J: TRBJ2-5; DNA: TGTGCCAGCAGCTTAGTCCCTAGCGGGAGAGGGGAGACCCAGTACTTC; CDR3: CASSLVPSGRGETQYF